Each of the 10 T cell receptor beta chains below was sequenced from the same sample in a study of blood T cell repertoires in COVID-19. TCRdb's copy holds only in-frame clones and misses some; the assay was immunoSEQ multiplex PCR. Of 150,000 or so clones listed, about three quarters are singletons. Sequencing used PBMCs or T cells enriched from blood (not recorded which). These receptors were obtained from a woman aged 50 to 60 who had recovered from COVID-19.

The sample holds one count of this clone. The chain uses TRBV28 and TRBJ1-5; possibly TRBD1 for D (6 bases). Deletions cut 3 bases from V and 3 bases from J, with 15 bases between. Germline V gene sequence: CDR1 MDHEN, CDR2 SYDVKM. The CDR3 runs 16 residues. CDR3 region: CASSLGLGQINQPQHF. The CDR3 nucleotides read TGTGCCAGCAGTTTGGGCTTAGGACAGATCAATCAGCCCCAGCATTTT.

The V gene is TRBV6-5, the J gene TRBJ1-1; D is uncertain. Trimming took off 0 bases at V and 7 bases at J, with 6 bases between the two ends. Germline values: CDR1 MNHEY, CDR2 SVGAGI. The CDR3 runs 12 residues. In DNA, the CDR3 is TGTGCCAGCAGTTACTCTGGCCGTGAAGCTTTCTTT. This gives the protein CASSYSGREAFF.

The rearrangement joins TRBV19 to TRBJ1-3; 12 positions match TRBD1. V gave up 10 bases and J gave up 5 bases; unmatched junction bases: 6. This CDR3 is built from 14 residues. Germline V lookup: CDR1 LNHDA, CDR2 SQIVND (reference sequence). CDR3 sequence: CATRDRGPRNTIYF. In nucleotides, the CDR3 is TGTGCCACCCGGGACAGGGGGCCTAGAAACACCATATATTTT.

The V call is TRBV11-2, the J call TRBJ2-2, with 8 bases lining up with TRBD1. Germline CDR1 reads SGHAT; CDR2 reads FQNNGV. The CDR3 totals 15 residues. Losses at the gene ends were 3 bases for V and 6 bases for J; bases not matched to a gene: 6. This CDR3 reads CASSLGTGPAGELFF. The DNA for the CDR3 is TGTGCCAGCAGCTTGGGGACAGGTCCCGCCGGGGAGCTGTTTTTT.

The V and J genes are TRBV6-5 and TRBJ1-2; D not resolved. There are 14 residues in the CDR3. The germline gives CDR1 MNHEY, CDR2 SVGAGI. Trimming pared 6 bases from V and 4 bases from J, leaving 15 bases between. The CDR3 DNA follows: TGTGCCAGCAGCCTCAACGCAGGTCCCTATGGCTACACCTTC. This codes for CASSLNAGPYGYTF.

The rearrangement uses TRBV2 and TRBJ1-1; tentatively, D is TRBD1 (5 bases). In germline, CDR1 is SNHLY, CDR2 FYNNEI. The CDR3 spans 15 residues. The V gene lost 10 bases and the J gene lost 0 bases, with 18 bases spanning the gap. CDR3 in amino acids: CAKQNLGGMNTEAFF. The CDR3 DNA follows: TGTGCCAAACAGAACCTCGGGGGGATGAACACTGAAGCTTTCTTT. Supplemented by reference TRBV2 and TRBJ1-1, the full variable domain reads EPEVTQTPSHQVTQMGQEVILRCVPISNHLYFYWYRQILGQKVEFLVSFYNNEISEKSEIFDDQFSVERPDGSNFTLKIRSTKLEDSAMYFCAKQNLGGMNTEAFFGQGTRLTVV.

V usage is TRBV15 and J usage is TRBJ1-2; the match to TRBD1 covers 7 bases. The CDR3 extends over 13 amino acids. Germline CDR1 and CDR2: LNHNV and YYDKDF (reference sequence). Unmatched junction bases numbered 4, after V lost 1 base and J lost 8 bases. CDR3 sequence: CATSRAQGSGYTF. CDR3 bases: TGTGCCACCAGCAGAGCACAGGGGAGCGGCTACACCTTC. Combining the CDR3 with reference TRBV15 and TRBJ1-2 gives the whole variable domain DAMVIQNPRYQVTQFGKPVTLSCSQTLNHNVMYWYQQKSSQAPKLLFHYYDKDFNNEADTPDNFQSRRPNTSFCFLDIRSPGLGDTAMYLCATSRAQGSGYTFGSGTRLTVV.

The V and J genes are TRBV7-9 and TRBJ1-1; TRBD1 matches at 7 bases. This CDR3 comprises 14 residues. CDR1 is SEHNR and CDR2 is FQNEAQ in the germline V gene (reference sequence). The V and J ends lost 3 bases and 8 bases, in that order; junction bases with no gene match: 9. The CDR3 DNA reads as TGTGCCAGCAGCTTTGACAGGGTCGAAGTAGAAGCTTTCTTT. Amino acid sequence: CASSFDRVEVEAFF.

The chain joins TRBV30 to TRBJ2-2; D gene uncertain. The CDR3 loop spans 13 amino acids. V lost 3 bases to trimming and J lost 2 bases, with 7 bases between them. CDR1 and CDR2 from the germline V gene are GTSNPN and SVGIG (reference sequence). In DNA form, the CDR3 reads TGTGCCTGGAGCCAGGCAAACACCGGGGAGCTGTTTTTT. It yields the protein CAWSQANTGELFF.

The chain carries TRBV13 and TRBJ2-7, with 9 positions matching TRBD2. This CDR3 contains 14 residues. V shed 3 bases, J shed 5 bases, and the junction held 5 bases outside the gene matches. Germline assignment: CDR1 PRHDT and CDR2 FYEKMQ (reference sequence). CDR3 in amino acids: CASSLLAGTHEQYF. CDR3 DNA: TGTGCCAGCAGCTTGCTAGCGGGAACCCACGAGCAGTACTTC.